The present T cell receptor (beta chain) was sequenced within a study of cytomegalovirus exposure and HLA in healthy donors. Study summary: Assignment to the Caucasian-associated ancestry cluster applied to approximately 80% of the approximately 420 genotyped donors. Points from the study as a whole: Being productive about 87% or about 30% of the time was typical of most TCR beta V segments in an earlier analysis.

The study ran its PCR with 60 Vbeta and 13 Jbeta primers. The method was immunoSEQ multiplex PCR; TCRdb's version includes in-frame clones alone and lacks a portion of them. The sample has around 200,000 clones; about two thirds are singletons. The V end lost 6 bases, the J end lost 0 bases, and 8 bases lay between the germline ends. Germline assignment: CDR1 MNHEY and CDR2 SMNVEV (reference sequence). This CDR3 is 13 amino acids long. About this clone itself: Its antigen is undetermined.

Sequencing used PBMCs. J is TRBJ1-2 and V is TRBV27; D remains ambiguous. The receptor comes from a man aged 40-49 years in good health and CMV-seropositive. For the CDR3, the DNA is TGTGCCAGCAGGCTACGTGCTAACTATGGCTACACCTTC. This sequence encodes CASRLRANYGYTF.